The T cell receptor (beta chain) described here comes from a study of identical twins. CDR3 length equals 14 residues. Trimming shortened V by 4 bases and J by 4 bases, and 15 bases separated the two germline ends. Germline assignment: CDR1 SGHDT and CDR2 YYEEEE. A few counts support this clonotype. TCRdb re-derived calls from the 5' RACE reads in MiXCR, one entry per CDR3 protein. The table includes some 790,000 distinct CDR3 sequences, 18% detected once. This sample was also put to use in a study of T cells expressing NK-cell markers.

This receptor was taken from a woman aged 18-30 years in good health. Sequencing used PBMCs. The V call is TRBV5-6, the J call TRBJ2-7, with D uncertain. In DNA form, the CDR3 reads TGTGCCAGCAGCGGAAAGGGTGGACGGTACGAGCAGTACTTC. It is translated as CASSGKGGRYEQYF.